Included here is one T cell receptor (beta chain) sequence, with context. Only in-frame clones appear in the TCRdb table, and some are missing; sequencing was by immunoSEQ multiplex PCR. The sample has nearly 80,000 clones; over 75% are singletons. Germline assignment: CDR1 LNHDA and CDR2 SQIVND (reference sequence). This CDR3 contains 15 residues. Trimming left V 7 bases short and J 3 bases short, with 16 bases between. This sample is drawn from a study of OX40 agonist ivuxolimab in advanced cancers. The receptor was derived from an adult with an advanced solid tumor such as melanoma, head and neck, liver or kidney cancer. The rearrangement links TRBV19 to TRBJ1-5, with a possible D match to TRBD1 (6 bases). The source material was CD4+ or CD8+ T cells sorted from blood, sampled in a trial of the OX40 agonist ivuxolimab. The CDR3 loop reads CASTLRRDNNQPQHF. CDR3 DNA: TGTGCCAGTACCCTAAGGAGGGACAACAATCAGCCCCAGCATTTT.